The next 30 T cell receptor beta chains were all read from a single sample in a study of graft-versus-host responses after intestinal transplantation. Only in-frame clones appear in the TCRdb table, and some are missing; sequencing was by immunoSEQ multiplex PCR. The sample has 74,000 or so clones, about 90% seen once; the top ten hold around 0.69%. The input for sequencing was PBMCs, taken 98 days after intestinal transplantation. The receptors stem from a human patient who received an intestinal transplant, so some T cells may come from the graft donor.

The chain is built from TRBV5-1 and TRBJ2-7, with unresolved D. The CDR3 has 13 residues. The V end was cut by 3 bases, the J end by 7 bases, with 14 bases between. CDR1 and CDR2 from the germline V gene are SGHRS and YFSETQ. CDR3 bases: TGCGCCAGCAGCTCCATCTTTCCTGGAGAGCAGTACTTC. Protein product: CASSSIFPGEQYF.

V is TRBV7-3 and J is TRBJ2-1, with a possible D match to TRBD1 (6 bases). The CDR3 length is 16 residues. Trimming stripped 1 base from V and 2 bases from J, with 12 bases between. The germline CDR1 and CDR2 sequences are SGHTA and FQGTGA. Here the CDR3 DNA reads TGTGCCAGCAGCTTAATAGGGCAGGGGACCTACAATGAGCAGTTCTTC. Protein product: CASSLIGQGTYNEQFF. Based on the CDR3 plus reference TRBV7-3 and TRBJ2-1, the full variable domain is GAGVSQTPSNKVTEKGKYVELRCDPISGHTALYWYRQSLGQGPEFLIYFQGTGAADDSGLPNDRFFAVRPEGSVSTLKIQRTERGDSAVYLCASSLIGQGTYNEQFFGPGTRLTVL.

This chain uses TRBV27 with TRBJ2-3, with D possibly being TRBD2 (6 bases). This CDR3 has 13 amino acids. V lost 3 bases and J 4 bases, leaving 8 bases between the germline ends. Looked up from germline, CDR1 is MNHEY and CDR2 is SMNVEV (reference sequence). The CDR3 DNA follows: TGTGCCAGCAGTTTCTGGGGGGCAGATACGCAGTATTTT. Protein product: CASSFWGADTQYF.

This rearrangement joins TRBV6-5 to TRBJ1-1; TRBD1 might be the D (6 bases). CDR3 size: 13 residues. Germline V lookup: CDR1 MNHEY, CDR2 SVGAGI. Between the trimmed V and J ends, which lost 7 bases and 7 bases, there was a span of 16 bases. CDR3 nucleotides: TGTGCCAGCACGGCCGGGACAACCAATGAAGCTTTCTTT. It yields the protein CASTAGTTNEAFF.

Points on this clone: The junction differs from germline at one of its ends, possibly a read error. Here the CDR3 DNA reads TGTGCCAGCAGCCAAGCCCCCTTGGGGGAAGCTTTCTTT. Protein: CASSQAPLGEAFF. The chain recombines TRBV4-1 with TRBJ1-1, with D hard to call. The germline V gene encodes CDR1 MGHRA and CDR2 YSYEKL. The CDR3 extends over 13 amino acids.

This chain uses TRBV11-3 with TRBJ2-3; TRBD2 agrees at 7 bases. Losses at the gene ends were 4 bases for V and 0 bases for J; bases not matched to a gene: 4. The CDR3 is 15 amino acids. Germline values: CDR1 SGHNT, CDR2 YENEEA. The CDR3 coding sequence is TGTGCCAGCAGCTCGAGCGGGGCTAGCACAGATACGCAGTATTTT. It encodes CASSSSGASTDTQYF.

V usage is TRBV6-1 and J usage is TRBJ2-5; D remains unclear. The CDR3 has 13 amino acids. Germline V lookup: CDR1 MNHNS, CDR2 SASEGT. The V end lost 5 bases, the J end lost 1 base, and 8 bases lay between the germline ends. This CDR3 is CASSIGAQETQYF. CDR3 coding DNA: TGTGCCAGCAGTATTGGAGCCCAAGAGACCCAGTACTTC.

CDR3 protein: CASSQVWGPDTDTQYF. DNA for the CDR3: TGCGCCAGCAGCCAAGTGTGGGGGCCAGACACAGATACGCAGTATTTT. V usage is TRBV4-1 and J usage is TRBJ2-3; possible D gene TRBD1, 6 bases. The ends were cut back, 1 base at V and 2 bases at J, with 13 bases in the middle. Germline assignment: CDR1 MGHRA and CDR2 YSYEKL. The CDR3 has 16 amino acids.

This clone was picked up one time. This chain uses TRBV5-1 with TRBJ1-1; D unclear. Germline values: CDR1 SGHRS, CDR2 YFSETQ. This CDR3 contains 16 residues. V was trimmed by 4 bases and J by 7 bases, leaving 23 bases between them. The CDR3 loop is CASSREALTRWVEAFF. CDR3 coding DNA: TGCGCCAGCAGCCGGGAGGCTCTGACGCGGTGGGTTGAAGCTTTCTTT.

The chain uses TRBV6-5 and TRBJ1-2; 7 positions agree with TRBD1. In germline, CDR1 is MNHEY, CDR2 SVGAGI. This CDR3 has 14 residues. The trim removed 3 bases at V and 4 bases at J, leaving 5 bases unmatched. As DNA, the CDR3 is TGTGCCAGCAGTTATTTTTCAGGGGGCTATGGCTACACCTTC. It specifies CASSYFSGGYGYTF.

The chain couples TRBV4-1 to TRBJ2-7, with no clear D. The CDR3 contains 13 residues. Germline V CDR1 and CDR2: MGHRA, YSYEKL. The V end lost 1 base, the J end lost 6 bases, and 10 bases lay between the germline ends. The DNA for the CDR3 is TGCGCCAGCAGCCAAGCGATAGCTACCGAGCAGTACTTC. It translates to CASSQAIATEQYF.

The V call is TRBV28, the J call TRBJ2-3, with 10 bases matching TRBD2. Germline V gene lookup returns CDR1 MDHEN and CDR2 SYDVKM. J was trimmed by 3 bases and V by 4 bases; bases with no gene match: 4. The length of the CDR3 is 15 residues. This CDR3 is CASSWASGGTDTQYF. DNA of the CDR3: TGTGCCAGCAGTTGGGCTAGCGGGGGAACAGATACGCAGTATTTT.

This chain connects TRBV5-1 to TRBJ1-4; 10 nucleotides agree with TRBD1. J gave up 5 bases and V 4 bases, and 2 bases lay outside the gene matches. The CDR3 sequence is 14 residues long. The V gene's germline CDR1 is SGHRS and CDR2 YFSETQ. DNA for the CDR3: TGCGCCAGCAGCCTGGGACAGGGGAATGAAAAACTGTTTTTT. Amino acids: CASSLGQGNEKLFF.

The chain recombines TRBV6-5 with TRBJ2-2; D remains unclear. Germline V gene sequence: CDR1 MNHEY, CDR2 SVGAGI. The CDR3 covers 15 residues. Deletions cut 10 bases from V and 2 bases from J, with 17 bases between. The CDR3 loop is CATQREVLNTGELFF. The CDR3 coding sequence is TGTGCCACCCAACGAGAGGTCCTTAACACCGGGGAGCTGTTTTTT.

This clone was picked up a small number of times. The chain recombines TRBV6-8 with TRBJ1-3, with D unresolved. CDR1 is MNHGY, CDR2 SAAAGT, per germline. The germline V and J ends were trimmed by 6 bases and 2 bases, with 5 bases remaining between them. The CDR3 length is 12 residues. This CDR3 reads CASSSPGNTIYF. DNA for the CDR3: TGTGCCAGCAGCTCTCCTGGAAACACCATATATTTT.

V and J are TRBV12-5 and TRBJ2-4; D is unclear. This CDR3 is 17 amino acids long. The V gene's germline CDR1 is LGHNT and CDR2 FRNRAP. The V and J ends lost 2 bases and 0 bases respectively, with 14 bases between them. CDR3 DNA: TGTGCTAGTGGTTTGCGCCTACTCGGGTTAGCCAAAAACATTCAGTACTTC. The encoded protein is CASGLRLLGLAKNIQYF.

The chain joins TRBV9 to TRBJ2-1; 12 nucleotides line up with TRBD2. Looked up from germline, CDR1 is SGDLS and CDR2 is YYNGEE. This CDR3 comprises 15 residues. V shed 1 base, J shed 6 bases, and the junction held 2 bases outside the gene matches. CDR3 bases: TGTGCCAGCAGCGTACTAGCGGGGGGGCCCAATGAGCAGTTCTTC. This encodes CASSVLAGGPNEQFF.

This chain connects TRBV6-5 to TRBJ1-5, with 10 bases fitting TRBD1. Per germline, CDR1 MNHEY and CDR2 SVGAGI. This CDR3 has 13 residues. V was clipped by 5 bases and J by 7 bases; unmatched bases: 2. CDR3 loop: CASSVDRGQPQHF. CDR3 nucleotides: TGTGCCAGCAGTGTGGACAGGGGGCAGCCCCAGCATTTT.

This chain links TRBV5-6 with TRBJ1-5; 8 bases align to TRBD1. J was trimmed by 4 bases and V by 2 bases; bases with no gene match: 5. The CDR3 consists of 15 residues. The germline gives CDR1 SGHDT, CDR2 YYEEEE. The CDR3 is CASSFRGRFNQPQHF. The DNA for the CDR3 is TGTGCCAGCAGCTTCAGGGGGCGATTTAATCAGCCCCAGCATTTT. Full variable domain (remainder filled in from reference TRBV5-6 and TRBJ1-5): DAGVTQSPTHLIKTRGQQVTLRCSPKSGHDTVSWYQQALGQGPQFIFQYYEEEERQRGNFPDRFSGHQFPNYSSELNVNALLLGDSALYLCASSFRGRFNQPQHFGDGTRLSIL.

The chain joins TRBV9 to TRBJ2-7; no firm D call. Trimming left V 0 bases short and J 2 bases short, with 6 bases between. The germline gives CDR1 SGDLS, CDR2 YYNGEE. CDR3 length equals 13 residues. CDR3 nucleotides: TGTGCCAGCAGCGTAGCAGATACCTACGAGCAGTACTTC. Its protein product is CASSVADTYEQYF.

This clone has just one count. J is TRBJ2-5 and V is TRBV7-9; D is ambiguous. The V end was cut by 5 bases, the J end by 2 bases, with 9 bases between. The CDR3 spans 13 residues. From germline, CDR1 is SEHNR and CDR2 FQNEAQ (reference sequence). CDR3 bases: TGTGCCAGCAGCAACGGGCCTCAAGAGACCCAGTACTTC. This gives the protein CASSNGPQETQYF.

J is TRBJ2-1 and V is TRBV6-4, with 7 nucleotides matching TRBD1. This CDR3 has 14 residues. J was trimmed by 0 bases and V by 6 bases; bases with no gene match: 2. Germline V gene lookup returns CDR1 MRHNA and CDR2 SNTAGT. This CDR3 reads CASSTGDSYNEQFF. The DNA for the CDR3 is TGTGCCAGCAGCACAGGGGACTCCTACAATGAGCAGTTCTTC.

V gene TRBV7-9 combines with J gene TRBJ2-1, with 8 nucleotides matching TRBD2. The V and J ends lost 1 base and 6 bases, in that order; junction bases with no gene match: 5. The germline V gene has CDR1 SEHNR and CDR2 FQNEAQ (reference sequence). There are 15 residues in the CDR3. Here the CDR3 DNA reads TGTGCCAGCAGCTTAGGACTAGCGAAAGGCAATGAGCAGTTCTTC. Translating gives CASSLGLAKGNEQFF.

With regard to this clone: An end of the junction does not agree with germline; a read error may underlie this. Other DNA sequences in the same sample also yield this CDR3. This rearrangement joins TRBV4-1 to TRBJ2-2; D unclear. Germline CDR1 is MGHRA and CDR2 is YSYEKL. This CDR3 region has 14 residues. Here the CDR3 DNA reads TGTGCCAGCAGCCAACCCCCCGGATCCGGGGAGCTGTTTTTT. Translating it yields CASSQPPGSGELFF.

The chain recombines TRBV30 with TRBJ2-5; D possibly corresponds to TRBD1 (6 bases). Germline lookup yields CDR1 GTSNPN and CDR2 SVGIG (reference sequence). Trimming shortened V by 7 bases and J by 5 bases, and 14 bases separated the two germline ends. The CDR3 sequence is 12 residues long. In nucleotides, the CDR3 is TGTGCCTTGACAGGTCCAGGGGAGACCCAGTACTTC. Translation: CALTGPGETQYF.

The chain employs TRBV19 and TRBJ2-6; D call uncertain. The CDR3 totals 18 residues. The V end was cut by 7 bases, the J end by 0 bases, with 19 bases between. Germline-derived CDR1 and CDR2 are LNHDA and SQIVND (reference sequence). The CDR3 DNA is TGTGCCAGTACTCGTATATGGCAGGTTAACTCTGGGGCCAACGTCCTGACTTTC. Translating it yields CASTRIWQVNSGANVLTF.

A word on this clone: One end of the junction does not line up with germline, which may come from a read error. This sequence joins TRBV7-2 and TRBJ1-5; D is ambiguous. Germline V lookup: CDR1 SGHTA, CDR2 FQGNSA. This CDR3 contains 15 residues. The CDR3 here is CASSLGSFSNQPQHF. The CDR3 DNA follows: TGTGCCAGCAGTTTAGGGTCTTTTAGCAATCAGCCCCAGCATTTT.

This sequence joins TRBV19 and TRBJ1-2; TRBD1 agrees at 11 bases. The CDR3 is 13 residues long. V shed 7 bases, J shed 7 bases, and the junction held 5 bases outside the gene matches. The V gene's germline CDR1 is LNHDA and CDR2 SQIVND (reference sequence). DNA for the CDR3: TGTGCCAGTACCTGGACAGGGGGCATTGGCTACACCTTC. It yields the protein CASTWTGGIGYTF.

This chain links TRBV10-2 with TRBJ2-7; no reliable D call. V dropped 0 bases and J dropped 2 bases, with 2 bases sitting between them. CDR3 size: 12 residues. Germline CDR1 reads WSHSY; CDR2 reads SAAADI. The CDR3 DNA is TGCGCCAGCAGTGAGTCGCCCTACGAGCAGTACTTC. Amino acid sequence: CASSESPYEQYF.

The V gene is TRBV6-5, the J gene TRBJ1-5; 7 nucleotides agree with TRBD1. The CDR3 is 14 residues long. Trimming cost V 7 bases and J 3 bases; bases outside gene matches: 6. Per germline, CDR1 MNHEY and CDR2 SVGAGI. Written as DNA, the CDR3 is TGTGCCAGCACAACGGGACAGCCCAATCAGCCCCAGCATTTT. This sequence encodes CASTTGQPNQPQHF.